This TCR beta chain stems from a study of shared clonotypes between healthy human individuals. The CDR3 totals 14 residues. Germline CDR1 reads SGHVS; CDR2 reads FNYEAQ. V was pared by 2 bases and J by 3 bases, with 3 bases of the junction left unmatched. Repertoires were generated with immunoSEQ multiplex PCR, while TCRdb's copy carries only in-frame clones and drops some. The profile shows about 2.4 million clones, about 92% of them singletons. This TCR derives from a young man in good health. This chain links TRBV7-6 with TRBJ1-1; TRBD1 agrees at 7 bases. Sequenced material: naive CD4+ T cells sorted from blood. Subset of the sample: CD45RA+ positively selected. CDR3 loop: CASSLQGEDTEAFF. The CDR3 region has the DNA TGTGCCAGCAGCTTACAGGGGGAAGACACTGAAGCTTTCTTT.